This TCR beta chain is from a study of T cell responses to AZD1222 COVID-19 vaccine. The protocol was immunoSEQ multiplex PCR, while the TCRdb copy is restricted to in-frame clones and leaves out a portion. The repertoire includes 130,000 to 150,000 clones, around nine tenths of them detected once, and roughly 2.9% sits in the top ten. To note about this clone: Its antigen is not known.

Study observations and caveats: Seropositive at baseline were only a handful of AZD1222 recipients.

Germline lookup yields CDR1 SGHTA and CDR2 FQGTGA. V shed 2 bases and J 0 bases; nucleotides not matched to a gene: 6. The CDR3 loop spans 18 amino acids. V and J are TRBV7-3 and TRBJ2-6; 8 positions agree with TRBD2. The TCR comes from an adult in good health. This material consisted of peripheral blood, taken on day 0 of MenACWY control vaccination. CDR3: CASSLASGRVSGANVLTF. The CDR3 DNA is TGTGCCAGCAGCTTAGCCAGCGGGAGAGTCTCTGGGGCCAACGTCCTGACTTTC.